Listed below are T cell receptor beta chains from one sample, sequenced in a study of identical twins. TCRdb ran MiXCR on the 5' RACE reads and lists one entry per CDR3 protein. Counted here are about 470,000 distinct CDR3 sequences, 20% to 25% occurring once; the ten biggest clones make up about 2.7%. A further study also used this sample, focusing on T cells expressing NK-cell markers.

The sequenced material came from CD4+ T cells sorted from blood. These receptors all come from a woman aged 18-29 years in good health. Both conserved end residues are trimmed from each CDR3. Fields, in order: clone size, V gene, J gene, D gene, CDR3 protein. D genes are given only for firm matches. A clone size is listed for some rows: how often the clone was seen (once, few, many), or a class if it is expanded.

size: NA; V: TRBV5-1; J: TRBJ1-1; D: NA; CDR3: ASSFDSANTEAF
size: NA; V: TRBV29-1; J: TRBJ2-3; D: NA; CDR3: SGTRQTLGDTQY
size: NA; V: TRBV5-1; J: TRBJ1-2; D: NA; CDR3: ASRGSDYGYT
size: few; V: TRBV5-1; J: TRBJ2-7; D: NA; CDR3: ASSPGASVWYEQY
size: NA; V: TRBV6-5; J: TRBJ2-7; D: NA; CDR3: ASSYRERLEQY
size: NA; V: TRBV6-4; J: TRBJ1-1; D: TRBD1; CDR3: ASSPQRQGIVGRKRNTEAF
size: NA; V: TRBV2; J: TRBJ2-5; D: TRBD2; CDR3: ASSEGLAGQETQY
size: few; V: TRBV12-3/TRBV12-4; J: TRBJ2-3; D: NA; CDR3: ASRPGESGGDTQY
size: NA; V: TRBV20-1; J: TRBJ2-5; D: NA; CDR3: SAGLEGLQTQY
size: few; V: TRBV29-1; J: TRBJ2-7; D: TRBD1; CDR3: SVSGTGTYEQY
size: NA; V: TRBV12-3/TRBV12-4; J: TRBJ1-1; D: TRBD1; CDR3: ASKPGQGLTEAF
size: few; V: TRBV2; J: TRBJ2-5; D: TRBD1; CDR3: ASSGDRGGEETQY
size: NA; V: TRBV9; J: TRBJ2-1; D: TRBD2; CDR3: ASSWTSGRGEQF
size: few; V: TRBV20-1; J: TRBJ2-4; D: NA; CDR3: SARAPVVNIQY
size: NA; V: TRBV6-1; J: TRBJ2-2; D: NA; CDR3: ASSTLGPALRGGELF
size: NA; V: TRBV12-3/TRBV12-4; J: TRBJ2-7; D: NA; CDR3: ASSSGPGREQY
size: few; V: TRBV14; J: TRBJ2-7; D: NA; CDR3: ASSQDQGVLYEQY
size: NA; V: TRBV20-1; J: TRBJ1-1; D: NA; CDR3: SASRSEQAF
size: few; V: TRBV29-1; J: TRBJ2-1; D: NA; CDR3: SALAVIYNEQF
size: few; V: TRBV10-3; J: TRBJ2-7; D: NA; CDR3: AIRYTHEQY
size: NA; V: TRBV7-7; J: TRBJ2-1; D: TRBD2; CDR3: ASSYGGTNEQF
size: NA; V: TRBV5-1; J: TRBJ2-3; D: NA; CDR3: ASSSSRVRTDTQY
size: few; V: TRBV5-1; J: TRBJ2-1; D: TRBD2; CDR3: ASSSRAGILQGEQF
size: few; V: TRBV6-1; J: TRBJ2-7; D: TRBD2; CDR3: ASGDSGSWRYEQY
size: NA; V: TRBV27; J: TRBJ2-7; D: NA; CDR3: ASSLSSGYEQY
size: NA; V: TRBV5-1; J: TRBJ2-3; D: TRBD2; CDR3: ASSPGLAGGRFTTDTQY
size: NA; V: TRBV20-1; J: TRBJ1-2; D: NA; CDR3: SAIRPGPYGYT
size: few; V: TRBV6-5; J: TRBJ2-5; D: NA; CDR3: ASSYRSVQARQETQY
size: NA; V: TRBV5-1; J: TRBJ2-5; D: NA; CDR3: ASSPRIQETQY
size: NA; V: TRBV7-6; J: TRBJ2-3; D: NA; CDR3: ASSLEAGPGTDTQY
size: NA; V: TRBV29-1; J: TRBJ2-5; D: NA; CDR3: SVSRNRVGETQY
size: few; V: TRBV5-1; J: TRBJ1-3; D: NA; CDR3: ASRDRTLIPTSGNTIY
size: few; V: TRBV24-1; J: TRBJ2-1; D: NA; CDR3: ATSDLILEDGANEQF
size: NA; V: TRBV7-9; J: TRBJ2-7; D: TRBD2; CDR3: ASSWTSVTYEQY
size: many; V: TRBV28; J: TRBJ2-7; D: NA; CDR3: ASSYLRYEQY
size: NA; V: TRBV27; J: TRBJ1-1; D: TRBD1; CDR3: ASSIPGDSEAF
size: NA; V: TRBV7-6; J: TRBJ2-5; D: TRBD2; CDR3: ASSSDSGGARETQY
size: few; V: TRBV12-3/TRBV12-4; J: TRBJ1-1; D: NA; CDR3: ASSLAPLAGLNTEAF
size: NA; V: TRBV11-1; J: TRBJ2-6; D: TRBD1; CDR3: ASSLYGRGLTGANVLT
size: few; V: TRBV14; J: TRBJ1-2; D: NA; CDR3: ASGVGYGYT
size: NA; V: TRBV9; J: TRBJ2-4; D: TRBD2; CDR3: ASSKRTSGGENIQY
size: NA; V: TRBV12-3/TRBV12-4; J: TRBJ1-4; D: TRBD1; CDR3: ASSSGQGAV
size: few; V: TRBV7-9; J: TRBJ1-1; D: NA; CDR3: ASSRDSVDTEAF
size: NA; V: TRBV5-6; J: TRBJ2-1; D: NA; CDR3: ASSSGRDSVYNEQF
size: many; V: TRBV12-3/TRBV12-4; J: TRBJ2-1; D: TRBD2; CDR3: ASSFRLADYNEQF
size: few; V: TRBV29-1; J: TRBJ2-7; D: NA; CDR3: SVVSRQDYEQY
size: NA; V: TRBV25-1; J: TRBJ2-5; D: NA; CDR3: ASSELWETQY